Listed here are 19 T cell receptor beta chains from one sample, sequenced in a study of cytomegalovirus exposure and HLA in healthy donors. With 60 Vbeta and 13 Jbeta primers, the PCR was carried out. Clones were sequenced by immunoSEQ multiplex PCR, and TCRdb holds only the in-frame ones, with some missing. The data show 95,000 to 150,000 clones, about 62% seen once. Sequencing used PBMCs. These receptors originate from a woman in her thirties or forties in good health and CMV-seropositive.

The chain combines TRBV11-2 with TRBJ1-2; D uncertain. Trimming pared 0 bases from V and 2 bases from J, leaving 10 bases between. This CDR3 region has 15 residues. Germline V gene sequence: CDR1 SGHAT, CDR2 FQNNGV. The CDR3 is CASSLDSAWNYGYTF. As DNA, the CDR3 is TGTGCCAGCAGCTTAGATTCAGCGTGGAACTATGGCTACACCTTC. Full variable domain (missing parts from reference TRBV11-2 and TRBJ1-2): EAGVAQSPRYKIIEKRQSVAFWCNPISGHATLYWYQQILGQGPKLLIQFQNNGVVDDSQLPKDRFSAERLKGVDSTLKIQPAKLEDSAVYLCASSLDSAWNYGYTFGSGTRLTVV.

This chain uses TRBV2 with TRBJ2-6; D is ambiguous. Between the trimmed V and J ends, which lost 3 bases and 2 bases, there was a span of 14 bases. The CDR3 sequence is 17 residues long. Germline loops: CDR1 SNHLY, CDR2 FYNNEI. The CDR3 sequence: CASSEKALLTGANVLTF. In DNA, the CDR3 is TGTGCCAGCAGTGAGAAAGCGCTCCTCACTGGGGCCAACGTCCTGACTTTC.

The chain employs TRBV7-8 and TRBJ2-1; 11 bases align to TRBD2. The trim removed 5 bases at V and 9 bases at J, leaving 12 bases unmatched. The CDR3 contains 16 residues. CDR1 SGHVS and CDR2 FQNEAQ come from the germline V gene. CDR3 coding DNA: TGTGCCAGCAGCCTCGGGACTAGCGGATCCCCGCGTGAGCAGTTCTTC. This codes for CASSLGTSGSPREQFF.

This chain connects TRBV5-1 to TRBJ1-2, with 7 bases that match TRBD1. Germline lookup yields CDR1 SGHRS and CDR2 YFSETQ. V dropped 1 base and J dropped 7; count of bases not matched to a gene: 4. The CDR3 consists of 13 residues. The CDR3 DNA follows: TGCGCCAGCAGCTTGAAGGGGGCTCGTGGCTACACCTTC. It codes for CASSLKGARGYTF.

The rearrangement links TRBV28 to TRBJ2-3, with D unclear. V lost 5 bases and J 6 bases, leaving 9 bases between the germline ends. The germline V gene encodes CDR1 MDHEN and CDR2 SYDVKM. The CDR3 is made up of 12 amino acids. This CDR3 is CASSQLEDTQYF. The CDR3 DNA follows: TGTGCCAGCAGTCAACTTGAGGATACGCAGTATTTT.

This clone was counted once. The genes are TRBV7-8 and TRBJ1-1; perhaps TRBD1 as D (5 bases). This CDR3 is built from 14 residues. V was pared by 5 bases and J by 3 bases, with 13 bases between. The germline V gene has CDR1 SGHVS and CDR2 FQNEAQ. CDR3 coding DNA: TGTGCCAGCAGCCTGACAGATTTTTACACTGAAGCTTTCTTT. This encodes CASSLTDFYTEAFF.

This clone was recorded a few times. The chain employs TRBV6-5 and TRBJ1-1; D unresolved. CDR1 is MNHEY and CDR2 is SVGAGI in the germline V gene. This CDR3 spans 15 amino acids. Deletions cut 0 bases from V and 3 bases from J, with 11 bases between. The CDR3 loop reads CASSYSNSWDTEAFF. CDR3 DNA sequence: TGTGCCAGCAGTTACTCGAACAGCTGGGACACTGAAGCTTTCTTT.

The chain joins TRBV7-6 to TRBJ2-7, with D tentatively TRBD2 (6 bases). Germline values: CDR1 SGHVS, CDR2 FNYEAQ. Deletions cut 2 bases from V and 3 bases from J, with 23 bases between. CDR3 length equals 18 residues. CDR3 nucleotides: TGTGCCAGCAGCTTAAGGCCTAGCGACCCCCTCTCCTACTACGAGCAGTACTTC. It translates to CASSLRPSDPLSYYEQYF.

This chain links TRBV19 with TRBJ2-7; D may be TRBD2 (5 bases). The ends were cut back, 6 bases at V and 3 bases at J, with 9 bases in the middle. CDR3 size: 12 residues. The germline CDR1 and CDR2 sequences are LNHDA and SQIVND (reference sequence). The CDR3 spells CASSGLNYEQYF. CDR3 sequence (DNA): TGTGCCAGTAGCGGACTGAACTACGAGCAGTACTTC.

The chain has TRBV5-1 and TRBJ1-4; D perhaps matches TRBD1 (5 bases). Looked up from germline, CDR1 is SGHRS and CDR2 is YFSETQ. The germline V and J ends were trimmed by 0 bases and 10 bases, with 10 bases remaining between them. The CDR3 loop spans 13 amino acids. The CDR3 sequence: CASSLGQGGKLFF. The CDR3 coding sequence is TGCGCCAGCAGCTTGGGGCAGGGCGGAAAACTGTTTTTT.

The rearrangement joins TRBV28 to TRBJ1-5; TRBD1 aligns across 7 bases. The germline gives CDR1 MDHEN, CDR2 SYDVKM. The CDR3 totals 14 residues. The trim removed 7 bases at V and 8 bases at J, leaving 11 bases unmatched. The CDR3 loop is CASNLQGYGEPQHF. The CDR3 DNA is TGTGCCAGCAACCTACAGGGGTACGGGGAGCCCCAGCATTTT.

The rearrangement links TRBV5-6 to TRBJ2-2; D unclear. From germline, CDR1 is SGHDT and CDR2 YYEEEE. Trimming pared 3 bases from V and 7 bases from J, leaving 13 bases between. CDR3 length: 14 residues. CDR3 nucleotides: TGTGCCAGCAGCTATGGTCGAGTCGTCGGGGAGCTGTTTTTT. It is translated as CASSYGRVVGELFF.

In its sample, this clone was seen a few times. V is TRBV7-3 and J is TRBJ2-1, with D perhaps TRBD1 (6 bases). Trimming pared 5 bases from V and 0 bases from J, leaving 11 bases between. The CDR3 totals 15 residues. The germline V gene has CDR1 SGHTA and CDR2 FQGTGA. This CDR3 is CASSPGQHSYNEQFF. CDR3 bases: TGTGCCAGCAGCCCGGGACAACACTCCTACAATGAGCAGTTCTTC.

CDR3: CASRSGGQGGELFF. CDR3 DNA: TGTGCCAGCAGATCAGGGGGCCAGGGCGGGGAGCTGTTTTTT. The chain joins TRBV28 to TRBJ2-2; 8 bases match TRBD1. The CDR3 runs to 14 residues. V gave up 6 bases and J gave up 7 bases; unmatched junction bases: 7. The germline V gene has CDR1 MDHEN and CDR2 SYDVKM.

This clone was recorded a few times. V and J are TRBV30 and TRBJ1-4, with a possible D match to TRBD1 (6 bases). The ends were cut back, 3 bases at V and 10 bases at J, with 24 bases in the middle. The CDR3 is 16 residues long. Germline CDR1 GTSNPN, CDR2 SVGIG (reference sequence). CDR3 nucleotides: TGTGCCTGGAGCCTGGGGCCGGGGGGCGCGGTAGGAAAACTGTTTTTT. Translating it yields CAWSLGPGGAVGKLFF.

The table lists this clone with a few counts. The chain recombines TRBV11-2 with TRBJ2-3; tentative D call: TRBD2 (6 bases). CDR1 is SGHAT and CDR2 is FQNNGV in the germline V gene. The germline V and J ends were trimmed by 5 bases and 2 bases, with 11 bases remaining between them. This CDR3 has 14 residues. In nucleotides, the CDR3 is TGTGCCAGCAGCCTCCGCGGGACCACAGATACGCAGTATTTT. Protein product: CASSLRGTTDTQYF.

The V gene is TRBV19, the J gene TRBJ2-6; possibly TRBD2 for D (6 bases). The CDR3 has 18 amino acids. The germline V gene encodes CDR1 LNHDA and CDR2 SQIVND (reference sequence). V was clipped by 1 base and J by 0 bases, with 13 bases between them. This CDR3 reads CASSIGRGMSSGANVLTF. The CDR3 nucleotides are TGTGCCAGTAGTATAGGACGCGGGATGAGCTCTGGGGCCAACGTCCTGACTTTC.

The J gene is TRBJ2-5, the V gene TRBV29-1; 9 positions agree with TRBD1. The length of the CDR3 is 16 residues. Germline CDR1 is SQVTM and CDR2 is ANQGSEA. The junction had 14 bases not matched to a gene; V was cut back by 4 bases and J by 5 bases. Here the CDR3 DNA reads TGCAGCGTTGGCGGGACAGGGCCTGGGGTAGTGGAGACCCAGTACTTC. Its protein product is CSVGGTGPGVVETQYF. The variable domain in full, completed from reference TRBV29-1 and TRBJ2-5, reads SAVISQKPSRDICQRGTSLTIQCQVDSQVTMMFWYRQQPGQSLTLIATANQGSEATYESGFVIDKFPISRPNLTFSTLTVSNMSPEDSSIYLCSVGGTGPGVVETQYFGPGTRLLVL.

This clone was counted between two and nine times. The chain uses TRBV6-1 and TRBJ2-1, with 8 positions matching TRBD1. Germline CDR1 and CDR2: MNHNS and SASEGT. The CDR3 runs to 14 residues. Germline trimming cut 5 bases from V and 5 bases from J; bases unmatched to any gene: 5. CDR3 sequence reads: CASSSRQGNNEQFF. In DNA, the CDR3 is TGTGCCAGCAGTTCGAGACAGGGGAACAATGAGCAGTTCTTC.